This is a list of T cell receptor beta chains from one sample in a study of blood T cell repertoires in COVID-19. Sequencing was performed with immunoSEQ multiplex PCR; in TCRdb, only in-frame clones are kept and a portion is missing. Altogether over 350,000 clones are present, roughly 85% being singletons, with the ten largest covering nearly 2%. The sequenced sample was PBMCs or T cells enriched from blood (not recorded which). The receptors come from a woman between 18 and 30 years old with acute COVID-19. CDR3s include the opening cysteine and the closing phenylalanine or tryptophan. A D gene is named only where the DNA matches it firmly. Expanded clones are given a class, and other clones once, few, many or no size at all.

CASSRDGPSPLHF | TGTGCCAGCTCCCGGGATGGTCCTTCACCCCTCCACTTT | TRBJ1-6 | few | . | TRBV5-6 | 13
CASSIFPRTPPNTGELFF | TGTGCCAGTAGTATCTTTCCCCGGACACCCCCGAACACCGGGGAGCTGTTTTTT | TRBJ2-2 | . | . | TRBV19 | 18
CASSRGAGAGELFF | TGTGCCAGCAGCCGAGGAGCGGGAGCCGGGGAGCTGTTTTTT | TRBJ2-2 | . | TRBD2 | TRBV11-2 | 14
CASSVSGQRTDTQYF | TGTGCCAGCAGCGTTTCGGGACAGCGCACAGATACGCAGTATTTT | TRBJ2-3 | . | TRBD1 | TRBV9 | 15
CASSLGGGSSYNEQFF | TGTGCCAGCAGCTTGGGTGGCGGAAGCTCCTACAATGAGCAGTTCTTC | TRBJ2-1 | . | . | TRBV5-4 | 16
CASSLVNSYNEQFF | TGTGCCAGCAGCTTAGTGAACAGCTACAATGAGCAGTTCTTC | TRBJ2-1 | . | . | TRBV7-6 | 14
CASSAVAGAALRQYF | TGTGCCAGCAGTGCTGTAGCGGGAGCAGCTCTAAGGCAGTACTTC | TRBJ2-7 | . | TRBD2 | TRBV6-2/TRBV6-3 | 15
CASSRQGGTEAFF | TGTGCCAGCAGCAGACAGGGTGGAACTGAAGCTTTCTTT | TRBJ1-1 | . | TRBD1 | TRBV7-9 | 13
CASSPWEYNSPLHF | TGCGCCAGCAGTCCTTGGGAGTATAATTCACCCCTCCACTTT | TRBJ1-6 | . | . | TRBV5-1 | 14
CASSQKSYEQYF | TGTGCCAGCAGCCAAAAATCCTACGAGCAGTACTTC | TRBJ2-7 | . | . | TRBV12-3/TRBV12-4 | 12
CSVEGLGTDTQYF | TGCAGCGTTGAAGGGTTAGGCACAGATACGCAGTATTTT | TRBJ2-3 | . | . | TRBV29-1 | 13
CASSPDNTGAGNTIYF | TGTGCCAGCAGTCCAGACAATACAGGCGCTGGAAACACCATATATTTT | TRBJ1-3 | . | . | TRBV27 | 16
CASSLSRGQETQYF | TGCGCCAGCAGCTTGTCGCGGGGGCAAGAGACCCAGTACTTC | TRBJ2-5 | . | TRBD2 | TRBV5-1 | 14
CASSLVLERAYEQYF | TGTGCCAGCAGTTTGGTCCTAGAGCGCGCCTACGAGCAGTACTTC | TRBJ2-7 | . | . | TRBV28 | 15
CASGGRSQPQHF | TGTGCCAGCGGGGGCCGGAGTCAGCCCCAGCATTTT | TRBJ1-5 | . | . | TRBV28 | 12
CASRRASYEQYF | TGTGCCAGCAGGAGGGCGTCCTACGAGCAGTACTTC | TRBJ2-7 | . | . | TRBV2 | 12
CASSQDRISAIQETQYF | TGTGCCAGCAGCCAAGATCGGATTAGCGCCATTCAAGAGACCCAGTACTTC | TRBJ2-5 | . | . | TRBV4-2 | 17
CASSLGLAGGYNEQFF | TGTGCCAGCAGCTTAGGACTAGCGGGGGGCTACAATGAGCAGTTCTTC | TRBJ2-1 | . | TRBD2 | TRBV7-2 | 16
CAWSVGLGLYEQYF | TGTGCCTGGAGTGTTGGCCTGGGCCTCTACGAGCAGTACTTC | TRBJ2-7 | . | . | TRBV30 | 14
CASSYSGRQPQHF | TGTGCTAGCAGTTATTCAGGGAGGCAGCCCCAGCATTTT | TRBJ1-5 | . | . | TRBV6-5 | 13
CASSFPSPYGYTF | TGTGCCAGCAGTTTCCCCTCTCCTTATGGCTACACCTTC | TRBJ1-2 | . | . | TRBV12-3/TRBV12-4 | 13
CASSVGQKHSYNEQFF | TGTGCCAGCAGCGTAGGACAGAAACACTCCTACAATGAGCAGTTCTTC | TRBJ2-1 | . | . | TRBV9 | 16
CASYQGQGDGGYTF | TGTGCCAGCTACCAGGGACAGGGCGACGGTGGCTACACCTTC | TRBJ1-2 | few | TRBD1 | TRBV6-5 | 14
CASSFDSGSITGELFF | TGTGCCAGCAGCTTCGATAGCGGGAGTATCACCGGGGAGCTGTTTTTT | TRBJ2-2 | . | TRBD2 | TRBV11-2 | 16
CASSQDRNTEAFF | TGTGCCAGCAGCCAAGACAGGAACACTGAAGCTTTCTTT | TRBJ1-1 | . | . | TRBV7-2 | 13
CSVNTATDTQYF | TGCAGCGTTAATACTGCGACAGATACGCAGTATTTT | TRBJ2-3 | . | . | TRBV29-1 | 12
CAISDPDDRVRDGYTF | TGTGCCATCAGTGACCCCGATGACAGGGTTCGGGATGGCTACACCTTC | TRBJ1-2 | . | TRBD1 | TRBV10-3 | 16
CASSPSIASGGSSYEQYF | TGTGCCAGCAGCCCATCCATCGCGAGCGGGGGCAGCTCCTACGAGCAGTACTTC | TRBJ2-7 | once | TRBD2 | TRBV3-1/TRBV3-2 | 18
CASTPMAGETQYF | TGTGCCAGCACCCCAATGGCAGGCGAGACCCAGTACTTC | TRBJ2-5 | . | . | TRBV11-2 | 13
CASSQVSGSSYNEQFF | TGTGCCAGCAGCCAAGTTTCGGGGAGCTCCTACAATGAGCAGTTCTTC | TRBJ2-1 | . | . | TRBV3-1/TRBV3-2 | 16
CASSSGTNSYNEQFF | TGTGCCAGCAGTTCCGGGACAAACTCCTACAATGAGCAGTTCTTC | TRBJ2-1 | . | . | TRBV6-5 | 15
CASGPGGTYEQYF | TGTGCCAGCGGGCCCGGCGGGACCTACGAGCAGTACTTC | TRBJ2-7 | . | . | TRBV30 | 13